These 15 T cell receptor beta chains originate from one sample sequenced in a study of T-cell reconstitution after alpha-beta-depleted transplantation in children. Unique molecular identifiers were incorporated during preparation of the TCRbeta library. From the PCR reads, TCRdb called clonotypes with MiXCR, one entry per CDR3 protein. Among 150,000 to 200,000 distinct CDR3 sequences listed, 6% to 7% were seen once. The sample in question was PBMCs from the stem cell graft donor, obtained from the stem cell graft. These receptors were obtained from a human donor who donated a stem cell graft to a child with Wiskott-Aldrich syndrome.

This clonotype has only one observation. The chain joins TRBV18 to TRBJ1-1; D unclear. In germline, CDR1 is KGHSH, CDR2 LQKENI. There are 13 residues in the CDR3. The V end lost 0 bases, the J end lost 4 bases, and 6 bases lay between the germline ends. The CDR3 sequence is CASSPPSRTEAFF. The CDR3 DNA sequence: TGTGCCAGCTCACCACCGAGTCGCACTGAAGCTTTCTTT.

This clonotype has ten or more counts. The chain carries TRBV7-9 and TRBJ2-3; D unresolved. The ends were cut back, 3 bases at V and 4 bases at J, with 20 bases in the middle. CDR1 is SEHNR, CDR2 FQNEAQ, per germline (reference sequence). The length of the CDR3 is 17 residues. This CDR3 is CASSLMADMRTADTQYF. The CDR3 DNA reads TGTGCCAGCAGCTTGATGGCAGATATGAGGACCGCAGATACGCAGTATTTT.

This clonotype appeared many times. The J gene is TRBJ1-6, the V gene TRBV7-8; D not resolved. The CDR3 has 17 residues. The V and J ends lost 0 bases and 0 bases respectively, with 9 bases between them. CDR1 is SGHVS, CDR2 FQNEAQ, per germline. The CDR3 is CASSLALTNSYNSPLHF. CDR3 bases: TGTGCCAGCAGCTTAGCGCTTACCAACTCCTATAATTCACCCCTCCACTTT.

This clonotype was found many times. This sequence joins TRBV7-9 and TRBJ2-7; D perhaps matches TRBD2 (6 bases). Germline values: CDR1 SEHNR, CDR2 FQNEAQ (reference sequence). V lost 3 bases to trimming and J lost 5 bases, with 8 bases between them. The CDR3 extends over 12 amino acids. CDR3 in DNA: TGTGCCAGCAGCTTTCCTAGCGACGAGCAGTACTTC. Its translation is CASSFPSDEQYF.

The rearrangement uses TRBV6-1 and TRBJ2-2; TRBD2 is a possible D gene (6 bases). Trimming took 7 bases from V and 1 from J, leaving 13 bases between them. Germline V gene lookup returns CDR1 MNHNS and CDR2 SASEGT. The CDR3 totals 15 residues. CDR3: CASIAGTLNTGELFF. The CDR3 region has the DNA TGTGCCAGCATCGCCGGGACTTTGAACACCGGGGAGCTGTTTTTT.

There are many counts of this clonotype. The chain uses TRBV6-1 and TRBJ2-3; 9 nucleotides agree with TRBD1. This CDR3 has 13 residues. CDR1 is MNHNS and CDR2 is SASEGT in the germline V gene. Germline trimming cut 6 bases from V and 4 bases from J; bases unmatched to any gene: 2. The CDR3 here is CASRDRGPDTQYF. The CDR3 bases are TGTGCCAGCAGGGACAGGGGCCCAGATACGCAGTATTTT.

This clonotype showed up many times. The genes are TRBV12-3 or TRBV12-4 and TRBJ2-1, with a tentative D call TRBD2 (5 bases). This CDR3 contains 15 residues. V gave up 5 bases and J gave up 0 bases, with 11 bases separating them. CDR3 nucleotides: TGTGCCAGCAGTCGCAGCGGACTCTCCTACAATGAGCAGTTCTTC. It encodes CASSRSGLSYNEQFF.

This clonotype was observed many times. J is TRBJ1-6 and V is TRBV4-2; D remains unclear. The CDR3 contains 16 residues. Per the germline V gene, CDR1 is LGHNA and CDR2 is YNFKEQ. V lost 0 bases and J lost 5, with 11 bases in between. The CDR3 spells CASSQDGWRNNSPLHF. The CDR3 DNA is TGTGCCAGCAGCCAAGACGGGTGGCGTAATAATTCACCCCTCCACTTT.

The V call is TRBV19, the J call TRBJ1-2; D uncertain. The CDR3 has 15 amino acids. The V end was cut by 0 bases, the J end by 2 bases, with 10 bases between. CDR1 is LNHDA, CDR2 SQIVND, per germline (reference sequence). CDR3 in amino acids: CASSIDPAGNYGYTF. The CDR3 DNA sequence: TGTGCCAGTAGTATAGACCCCGCAGGCAACTATGGCTACACCTTC.

In its sample, this clonotype was seen many times. V is TRBV29-1 and J is TRBJ1-1; the D gene is possibly TRBD1 (6 bases). This CDR3 is 14 amino acids long. Trimming stripped 2 bases from V and 0 bases from J, with 10 bases between. Looked up from germline, CDR1 is SQVTM and CDR2 is ANQGSEA. DNA for the CDR3: TGCAGCGTTGAACACAGGGAATTGAACACTGAAGCTTTCTTT. Protein sequence: CSVEHRELNTEAFF.

This clonotype has ten or more counts. V usage is TRBV12-3 or TRBV12-4 and J usage is TRBJ2-1, with D possibly being TRBD2 (6 bases). The CDR3 is made up of 14 amino acids. Trimming cost V 4 bases and J 5 bases, with 12 bases left between them. In DNA form, the CDR3 reads TGTGCCAGCAGTTCGGACTATACGGACAATGAGCAGTTCTTC. It translates to CASSSDYTDNEQFF.

This clonotype came up many times. This chain links TRBV29-1 with TRBJ2-5; D may be TRBD1 (6 bases). The CDR3 totals 12 residues. Germline V lookup: CDR1 SQVTM, CDR2 ANQGSEA. Between the trimmed V and J ends, which lost 6 bases and 5 bases, there was a span of 13 bases. CDR3 protein: CSVLNRAETQYF. The CDR3 DNA follows: TGCAGCGTCTTAAACAGGGCCGAGACCCAGTACTTC.

This clonotype was detected ten times or more. The CDR3 loop is CASSVGHLNTEAFF. DNA of the CDR3: TGTGCCAGCAGCGTCGGACATTTGAACACTGAAGCTTTCTTT. This chain joins TRBV7-9 and TRBJ1-1; possibly TRBD1 for D (5 bases). The germline CDR1 and CDR2 sequences are SEHNR and FQNEAQ (reference sequence). There are 14 residues in the CDR3. Trimming shortened V by 5 bases and J by 0 bases, and 10 bases separated the two germline ends.

This clonotype appeared many times. This rearrangement joins TRBV25-1 to TRBJ2-1, with D tentatively TRBD2 (5 bases). From germline, CDR1 is MGHDK and CDR2 SYGVNS. Deletions cut 4 bases from V and 3 bases from J, with 19 bases between. This CDR3 has 17 residues. This CDR3 reads CASSASRNRTVYNEQFF. CDR3 nucleotides: TGTGCCAGCAGTGCATCGAGAAATCGGACTGTCTACAATGAGCAGTTCTTC.

The V gene is TRBV11-2, the J gene TRBJ2-1, with D perhaps matching TRBD2 (6 bases). Germline V CDR1 and CDR2: SGHAT, FQNNGV. V lost 0 bases to trimming and J lost 1 base, with 22 bases between them. CDR3 length: 20 amino acids. CDR3 coding DNA: TGTGCCAGCAGCTTAGATCGAGTTGTGGGGCTAGCGATATCCTACAATGAGCAGTTCTTC. The encoded protein is CASSLDRVVGLAISYNEQFF. Together with reference TRBV11-2 and TRBJ2-1, the CDR3 gives the full variable domain: EAGVAQSPRYKIIEKRQSVAFWCNPISGHATLYWYQQILGQGPKLLIQFQNNGVVDDSQLPKDRFSAERLKGVDSTLKIQPAKLEDSAVYLCASSLDRVVGLAISYNEQFFGPGTRLTVL.